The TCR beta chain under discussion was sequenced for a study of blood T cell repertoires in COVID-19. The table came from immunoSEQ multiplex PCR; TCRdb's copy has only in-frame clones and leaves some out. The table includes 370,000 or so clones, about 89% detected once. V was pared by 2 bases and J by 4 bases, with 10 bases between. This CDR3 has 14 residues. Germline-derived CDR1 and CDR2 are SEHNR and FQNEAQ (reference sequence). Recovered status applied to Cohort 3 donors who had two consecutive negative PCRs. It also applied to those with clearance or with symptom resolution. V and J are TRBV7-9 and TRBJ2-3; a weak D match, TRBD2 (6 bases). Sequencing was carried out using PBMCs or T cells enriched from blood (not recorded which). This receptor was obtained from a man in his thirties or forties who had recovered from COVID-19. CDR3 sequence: CASSLRDSSDTQYF. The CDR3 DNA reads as TGTGCCAGCAGCTTAAGGGACTCCTCAGATACGCAGTATTTT.